Listed below are T cell receptor beta chains from one sample, sequenced in a study of blood T cells in healthy people across ages. TCRdb redid the calling of the 5' RACE reads with MiXCR, one entry per CDR3 protein. The sample lists about 1.7 million distinct CDR3 sequences; under 30% were seen once. Sample: blood. These receptors all stem from a woman aged 30 to 39 in good health. Each CDR3 is given with its conserved first and last residue. A D gene is named only where the DNA matches it firmly. Where a row states a size, it is once, few, many or the class of an expanded clone; other rows omit it.

>TRBV30|.|TRBJ2-1|TRBD2
CACGTSFNEQFF
TGTGCCTGCGGGACTAGTTTCAATGAGCAGTTCTTC
>TRBV20-1|.|TRBJ2-1|TRBD2
CSANEGLAGRRLSSYNEQFF
TGCAGTGCTAATGAGGGACTAGCGGGTCGCAGGCTGAGCTCCTACAATGAGCAGTTCTTC
>TRBV12-5|few|TRBJ1-1|.
CASGRLMNTEAFF
TGTGCTAGTGGCCGATTAATGAACACTGAAGCTTTCTTT
>TRBV20-1|.|TRBJ2-7|TRBD2
CSAASGAYNEQYF
TGCAGTGCCGCTAGCGGGGCCTACAATGAGCAGTACTTC
>TRBV20-1|few|TRBJ1-4|.
CSAREPGAKEKLFF
TGCAGTGCGAGAGAACCGGGGGCTAAGGAAAAACTGTTTTTT
>TRBV5-1|.|TRBJ2-5|.
CASSLAQTETQYF
TGCGCCAGCAGCTTGGCCCAGACAGAGACCCAGTACTTC
>TRBV7-2|.|TRBJ1-1|.
CASSPATRLNTEAFF
TGTGCCAGCAGCCCCGCTACAAGATTAAACACTGAGGCTTTCTTT
>TRBV10-2|.|TRBJ2-5|TRBD1
CASSGRDRGSETQYF
TGCGCCAGCAGCGGACGGGACAGGGGTTCGGAGACCCAGTACTTC
>TRBV30|.|TRBJ2-3|TRBD2
CAWSGTSGVNSPPDTQYF
TGTGCCTGGAGTGGGACTAGCGGGGTTAATTCTCCGCCAGATACGCAGTATTTT
>TRBV5-1|.|TRBJ2-1|TRBD2
CASSLGTSGLDEQFF
TGCGCCAGCAGCTTAGGGACTAGCGGCCTCGATGAGCAGTTCTTC
>TRBV6-5|.|TRBJ2-3|TRBD2
CASSRLGLAVDTQYF
TGTGCCAGCAGTCGACTGGGACTAGCAGTTGATACGCAGTATTTT
>TRBV5-1|.|TRBJ1-1|TRBD1
CASSLLSGGRTEAFF
TGCGCCAGCAGCTTATTGTCAGGGGGCCGTACTGAAGCTTTCTTT
>TRBV5-1|.|TRBJ2-7|.
CASSPSGETAYEQYF
TGCGCCAGCAGCCCCTCCGGAGAGACAGCCTACGAGCAGTACTTC
>TRBV29-1|.|TRBJ2-1|.
CSVEVVSYNEQFF
TGCAGCGTTGAGGTGGTCTCCTACAATGAGCAGTTCTTC
>TRBV14|few|TRBJ1-5|.
CASSQGTADGPQHF
TGTGCCAGCAGCCAAGGGACAGCGGATGGGCCCCAGCATTTT
>TRBV20-1|few|TRBJ2-3|TRBD2
CSVMGLAGPSTQYF
TGCAGTGTCATGGGACTAGCGGGACCCAGTACGCAGTATTTT
>TRBV7-9|few|TRBJ1-1|.
CASSLGSGPSDVNTEAFF
TGTGCCAGCAGCTTAGGTTCCGGGCCCTCGGACGTGAACACTGAAGCTTTCTTT
>TRBV6-6|few|TRBJ1-4|.
CASSYSEEKLFF
TGTGCCAGCAGTTACTCGGAGGAAAAACTGTTTTTT
>TRBV12-3/TRBV12-4|few|TRBJ2-7|TRBD2
CASSSNSGRSSYEQYF
TGTGCCAGCAGCTCTAATAGCGGGAGGAGCTCCTACGAGCAGTACTTC
>TRBV30|few|TRBJ2-5|TRBD1
CAWSALGQGLQETQYF
TGTGCCTGGAGTGCCCTCGGACAGGGGCTTCAAGAGACCCAGTACTTC
>TRBV5-1|few|TRBJ1-1|TRBD1
CASSPETGATEAFF
TGCGCCAGCAGCCCGGAAACAGGGGCCACTGAAGCTTTCTTT
>TRBV7-9|.|TRBJ2-5|TRBD2
CASSPGGLAGKTQYF
TGTGCCAGCAGCCCAGGTGGACTAGCGGGGAAGACCCAGTACTTC
>TRBV9|.|TRBJ1-1|.
CASSPSGVWNTEAFF
TGTGCCAGCAGCCCCTCGGGGGTATGGAACACTGAAGCTTTCTTT
>TRBV10-3|few|TRBJ1-5|.
CAISPSGGSNQPQHF
TGTGCCATCAGTCCCTCGGGGGGAAGTAATCAGCCCCAGCATTTT
>TRBV15|few|TRBJ1-2|.
CATSRDLGEYGYTF
TGTGCCACCAGCAGAGATCTGGGGGAGTATGGCTACACCTTC
>TRBV15|few|TRBJ2-3|.
CATSRDREGLDYTDTQYF
TGTGCCACCAGCAGAGATCGAGAGGGACTGGATTACACAGATACGCAGTATTTT
>TRBV28|many|TRBJ2-7|.
CAIRGDRVEQYF
TGTGCCATCAGGGGAGATCGGGTAGAGCAGTACTTC
>TRBV5-1|few|TRBJ2-7|.
CASSPNGGSLWEQYF
TGCGCCAGCAGCCCCAACGGGGGCTCCTTATGGGAGCAGTACTTC
>TRBV12-3/TRBV12-4|.|TRBJ2-3|.
CASSARQRADTQYF
TGTGCCAGCAGTGCCCGACAGAGAGCAGATACGCAATATTTT
>TRBV20-1|many|TRBJ2-4|.
CSARVELTKNIQYF
TGCAGTGCTAGAGTGGAATTAACCAAAAACATTCAGTACTTC
>TRBV7-3|.|TRBJ2-2|TRBD1
CASSFKSKQGGTGELFF
TGTGCCAGCAGCTTTAAGTCGAAACAGGGGGGCACCGGGGAGCTGTTTTTT
>TRBV3-1|.|TRBJ2-4|.
CAGSQLSIQYF
TGTGCCGGCAGCCAACTTAGCATTCAGTACTTC
>TRBV3-1|few|TRBJ2-5|TRBD2
CASSHVAGGLQTQYF
TGTGCCAGCAGCCATGTAGCGGGGGGGCTGCAGACCCAGTACTTC
>TRBV3-1|.|TRBJ2-7|TRBD2
CASSREAGGPYEQYF
TGTGCCAGCAGCCGAGAAGCGGGGGGGCCCTACGAGCAGTACTTC
>TRBV6-2/TRBV6-3|many|TRBJ1-2|.
CASSPGIYGYTF
TGTGCCAGCAGTCCAGGGATTTATGGCTACACCTTC
>TRBV29-1|.|TRBJ2-7|.
CSVAKGSYEQYF
TGCAGCGTCGCCAAGGGGTCCTACGAGCAGTACTTC
>TRBV7-2|.|TRBJ2-7|TRBD2
CASGGGGGSTYEQYF
TGTGCCAGCGGGGGAGGAGGCGGGAGTACCTACGAGCAGTACTTC
>TRBV7-3|.|TRBJ2-4|TRBD2
CASSFQIAGDNEQYF
TGTGCCAGCAGCTTTCAAATAGCGGGGGACAATGAGCAGTACTTC
>TRBV12-3/TRBV12-4|once|TRBJ2-3|.
CASSKTVSTDTQYF
TGTGCCAGCAGTAAAACAGTGAGCACAGATACGCAGTATTTT
>TRBV3-1|.|TRBJ2-3|TRBD2
CASSYPSGGLTDTQYF
TGTGCCAGCAGCTACCCTAGCGGGGGCCTCACAGATACGCAGTATTTT
>TRBV5-1|.|TRBJ1-2|.
CASSLEQPYGYTF
TGCGCCAGCAGCTTGGAACAGCCCTATGGCTACACCTTC
>TRBV15|.|TRBJ2-1|.
CATSKTQEQFF
TGTGCCACCAGCAAAACGCAAGAGCAGTTCTTC
>TRBV20-1|.|TRBJ2-3|TRBD2
CSARVSGGAHTDAQYF
TGCAGTGCTAGAGTGTCCGGGGGGGCACACACAGATGCGCAGTATTTT
>TRBV5-1|many|TRBJ1-2|.
CASSLEAQTGYTF
TGCGCCAGCAGCTTGGAGGCTCAGACGGGCTACACCTTC
>TRBV20-1|.|TRBJ2-1|.
CSASSDRRFEQFF
TGCAGTGCTAGTAGCGACAGGAGATTCGAGCAGTTCTTC
>TRBV28|few|TRBJ2-3|.
CASSWDDTQYF
TGTGCCAGCAGTTGGGATGATACGCAGTATTTT
>TRBV6-5|few|TRBJ2-7|.
CASSQVPWDEQYF
TGTGCCAGCAGTCAGGTTCCGTGGGACGAGCAGTACTTC
>TRBV20-1|once|TRBJ2-3|.
CSARVGRAHSTDTHYF
TGCAGTGCTAGAGTGGGCAGGGCTCATAGCACAGATACGCATTATTTT
>TRBV20-1|.|TRBJ1-5|.
CSARGRGGNQPQHF
TGCAGTGCTAGAGGGAGGGGTGGCAATCAGCCCCAGCATTTT
>TRBV7-3|few|TRBJ2-1|TRBD2
CASSPLAGGSNEQFF
TGTGCCAGCAGTCCCCTAGCGGGGGGTTCAAATGAGCAGTTCTTC
>TRBV10-3|.|TRBJ1-6|.
CAISGQGNYKSPLHF
TGTGCCATCAGTGGGCAGGGCAACTATAAATCACCCCTCCACTTT
>TRBV4-2|.|TRBJ1-2|TRBD1
CASGQEGTAQESYGYTF
TGTGCCAGCGGCCAAGAGGGGACAGCTCAGGAAAGCTATGGCTACACCTTC
>TRBV20-1|.|TRBJ2-1|TRBD1
CSAGGQDSYNEQFF
TGCAGTGCTGGAGGACAGGACTCCTACAATGAGCAGTTCTTC
>TRBV20-1|few|TRBJ1-6|TRBD1
CSADRGPYNSPLHF
TGCAGTGCTGACAGGGGCCCTTATAATTCACCCCTCCACTTT
>TRBV5-1|few|TRBJ1-1|.
CASKLLELNTEAFF
TGCGCCAGCAAACTTTTGGAACTGAACACTGAAGCTTTCTTT